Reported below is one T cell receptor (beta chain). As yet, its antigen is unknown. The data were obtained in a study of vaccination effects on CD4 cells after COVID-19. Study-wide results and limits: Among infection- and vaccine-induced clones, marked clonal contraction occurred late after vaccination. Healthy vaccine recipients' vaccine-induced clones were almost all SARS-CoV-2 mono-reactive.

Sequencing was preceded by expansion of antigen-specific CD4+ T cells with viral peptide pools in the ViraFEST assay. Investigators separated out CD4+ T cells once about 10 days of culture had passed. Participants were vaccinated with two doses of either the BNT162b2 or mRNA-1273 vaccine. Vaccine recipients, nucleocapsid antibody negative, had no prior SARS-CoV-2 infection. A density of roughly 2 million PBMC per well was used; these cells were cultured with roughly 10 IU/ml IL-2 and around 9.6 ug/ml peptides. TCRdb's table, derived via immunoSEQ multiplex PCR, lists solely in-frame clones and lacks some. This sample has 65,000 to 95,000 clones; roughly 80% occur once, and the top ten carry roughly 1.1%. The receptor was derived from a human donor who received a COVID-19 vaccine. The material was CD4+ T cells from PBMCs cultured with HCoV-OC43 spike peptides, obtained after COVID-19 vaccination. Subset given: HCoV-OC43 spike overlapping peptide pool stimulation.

The CDR3 DNA follows: TGTGCCGGAGGGGGGGGACCCAACACCGGGGAGCTGTTTTTT. This sequence encodes CAGGGGPNTGELFF. J is TRBJ2-2 and V is TRBV27; D might be TRBD2 (7 bases). The CDR3 covers 14 residues. The V and J ends lost 11 bases and 2 bases respectively, with 15 bases between them. The germline V gene encodes CDR1 MNHEY and CDR2 SMNVEV (reference sequence).